This T cell receptor beta chain was captured by sequencing in a study of blood T cell repertoires in COVID-19. Across the study: Acute-phase and convalescent COVID-19 samples originated in the United States, Italy and Spain. Nucleic acid was either cDNA or gDNA, and it came from T cells, B-cell-depleted T cells, or PBMCs.

Some clones are missing from TCRdb's copy, which holds only in-frame ones; the method was immunoSEQ multiplex PCR. The repertoire consists of roughly 67,000 clones, with approximately 80% occurring once and the leading ten covering less than 8%. This clone appeared a single time. Material for sequencing was peripheral blood. The sequence was collected from a woman aged 55-69 years with acute or convalescent COVID-19.

This CDR3 is CASSYSGGSADTQYF. Written as DNA, the CDR3 is TGTGCCAGCAGTTACTCGGGGGGGAGTGCAGATACGCAGTATTTT. This sequence joins TRBV6-5 and TRBJ2-3, with 7 bases matching TRBD2. The germline V gene encodes CDR1 MNHEY and CDR2 SVGAGI. Trimming cost V 0 bases and J 4 bases; bases outside gene matches: 4. The CDR3 has 15 amino acids.